This passage covers 24 T cell receptor beta chains from one sample sequenced in a study of blood T cell repertoires in COVID-19. The table came from immunoSEQ multiplex PCR; TCRdb's copy has only in-frame clones and leaves some out. The repertoire has approximately 100,000 clones, 84% of them found once; the top ten carry roughly 13%. Sample: peripheral blood. Source of these receptors: a human donor in a cohort sampled during active or convalescent COVID-19.

The chain links TRBV12-5 to TRBJ1-4, with a tentative D call TRBD1 (5 bases). The V gene's germline CDR1 is LGHNT and CDR2 FRNRAP. V lost 6 bases, J lost 7 bases, and 15 bases lay in between. This CDR3 is built from 14 residues. This CDR3 reads CASGRGGESEKLFF. Written as DNA, the CDR3 is TGTGCTAGTGGCCGGGGAGGGGAGTCTGAAAAACTGTTTTTT.

The V and J genes are TRBV10-3 and TRBJ2-2, with 12 bases identical to TRBD2. The V segment lost 0 bases and the J segment 5 bases; nucleotides outside the gene matches: 7. CDR1 is ENHRY and CDR2 is SYGVKD in the germline V gene. The CDR3 has 18 residues. This CDR3 is CAISESLAGGPRTGELFF. CDR3 in DNA: TGTGCCATCAGTGAGTCGCTAGCGGGGGGGCCGAGAACCGGGGAGCTGTTTTTT.

The J gene is TRBJ2-7, the V gene TRBV6-1, with a tentative D call TRBD1 (6 bases). With 3 bases removed from V and 3 bases from J, the gap between germline ends came to 12 bases. This CDR3 contains 14 residues. Germline CDR1 reads MNHNS; CDR2 reads SASEGT. In nucleotides, the CDR3 is TGTGCCAGCAGTGACGCCGGGACAAGCTACGAGCAGTACTTC. Translation: CASSDAGTSYEQYF.

This sequence joins TRBV6-5 and TRBJ2-2, with a tentative D call TRBD1 (6 bases). V lost 8 bases and J 5 bases, leaving 15 bases between the germline ends. Germline V gene data show CDR1 as MNHEY and CDR2 as SVGAGI. The CDR3 runs to 14 residues. The CDR3 DNA follows: TGTGCCAGCTTACACAGGGTAGGAACCGGGGAGCTGTTTTTT. Protein product: CASLHRVGTGELFF.

The rearrangement links TRBV7-2 to TRBJ1-3; possibly TRBD1 for D (5 bases). Trimming pared 4 bases from V and 0 bases from J, leaving 10 bases between. Germline V gives CDR1 SGHTA, CDR2 FQGNSA. The CDR3 is 15 amino acids. Written as DNA, the CDR3 is TGTGCCAGCAGCTACAGGTCCCTCTCTGGAAACACCATATATTTT. This codes for CASSYRSLSGNTIYF.

This clone has a handful of counts. CDR3 in DNA: TGTGCCTGGAGGCCGACAGGGGGCTTATCACCCCTCCACTTT. Its translation: CAWRPTGGLSPLHF. This chain joins TRBV30 and TRBJ1-6; 10 bases map to TRBD1. V dropped 3 bases and J dropped 10; count of bases not matched to a gene: 6. The CDR3 contains 14 residues. The germline V gene has CDR1 GTSNPN and CDR2 SVGIG (reference sequence).

This CDR3 is CSASYGVGNTIYF. CDR3 DNA sequence: TGCAGTGCTAGTTACGGGGTTGGAAACACCATATATTTT. The chain links TRBV20-1 to TRBJ1-3; unclear D gene. V lost 3 bases to trimming and J lost 3 bases, with 9 bases between them. The CDR3 consists of 13 residues. CDR1 DFQATT and CDR2 SNEGSKA come from the germline V gene (reference sequence).

The chain has TRBV3-1 (or the pseudogene TRBV3-2) and TRBJ1-4, with D uncertain. The CDR3 consists of 14 residues. Germline CDR1 and CDR2: LGHDT and YNNKEL (reference sequence). With 3 bases removed from V and 3 bases from J, the gap between germline ends came to 8 bases. The CDR3 nucleotides are TGTGCCAGCAGCCATGGGAGGCCTAATGAAAAACTGTTTTTT. Its protein is CASSHGRPNEKLFF.

The chain recombines TRBV6-1 with TRBJ1-2; D remains unclear. Trimming took 2 bases from V and 7 from J, leaving 11 bases between them. The CDR3 consists of 13 residues. In germline, CDR1 is MNHNS, CDR2 SASEGT. DNA of the CDR3: TGTGCCAGCAGTGAAAGCGGGGTAGGTGGCTACACCTTC. Translated, it gives CASSESGVGGYTF.

V and J are TRBV11-3 and TRBJ1-6; 7 bases map to TRBD1. The junction had 10 bases not matched to a gene; V was cut back by 4 bases and J by 7 bases. Germline V gene sequence: CDR1 SGHNT, CDR2 YENEEA. The CDR3 is 16 amino acids. As DNA, the CDR3 is TGTGCCAGCAGCTCCTCCCGACAGGGAGGAAATTCACCCCTCCACTTT. Encoded protein: CASSSSRQGGNSPLHF.

The chain links TRBV9 to TRBJ2-3; 13 nucleotides agree with TRBD2. V lost 0 bases, J lost 6 bases, and 10 bases stayed unmatched. Germline-derived CDR1 and CDR2 are SGDLS and YYNGEE. This CDR3 spans 18 amino acids. CDR3 amino acids: CASSVEVGLAGESDTQYF. The DNA for the CDR3 is TGTGCCAGCAGCGTAGAGGTCGGACTAGCGGGGGAATCGGATACGCAGTATTTT.

The V and J genes are TRBV11-2 and TRBJ2-1; TRBD1 matches 7 bases. The ends lost 8 bases at V and 4 bases at J; junction bases unmatched: 14. CDR1 is SGHAT, CDR2 FQNNGV, per germline. The CDR3 length is 16 residues. The CDR3 region has the DNA TGTGCCAGCTACTCCCGATCGGGACAGACTTACAATGAGCAGTTCTTC. This sequence encodes CASYSRSGQTYNEQFF. The full variable domain, rest sourced from reference TRBV11-2 and TRBJ2-1, is EAGVAQSPRYKIIEKRQSVAFWCNPISGHATLYWYQQILGQGPKLLIQFQNNGVVDDSQLPKDRFSAERLKGVDSTLKIQPAKLEDSAVYLCASYSRSGQTYNEQFFGPGTRLTVL.

The CDR3 region has the DNA TGTGCCAGCAGCCCCGCGGACAGCTACTACGAGCAGTACTTC. It is translated as CASSPADSYYEQYF. This sequence joins TRBV7-8 and TRBJ2-7, with D tentatively TRBD1 (6 bases). This CDR3 spans 14 amino acids. Deletions cut 5 bases from V and 3 bases from J, with 14 bases between. From germline, CDR1 is SGHVS and CDR2 FQNEAQ.

The chain employs TRBV5-5 and TRBJ2-2, with D unresolved. The germline V gene has CDR1 SGHKS and CDR2 YYEKEE (reference sequence). The CDR3 is 13 amino acids. The V and J ends lost 4 bases and 6 bases respectively, with 10 bases between them. The DNA of the CDR3 is TGTGCCAGCAGCCTCGGCCAGGCCGGGGAGCTGTTTTTT. Its protein is CASSLGQAGELFF.

This chain links TRBV5-1 with TRBJ2-7; the match to TRBD2 covers 10 bases. Germline CDR1 reads SGHRS; CDR2 reads YFSETQ. This CDR3 region has 16 residues. V gave up 0 bases and J gave up 4 bases; unmatched junction bases: 7. The CDR3 sequence is CASSLATLAGRYEQYF. The CDR3 nucleotides are TGCGCCAGCAGCTTGGCCACACTAGCGGGGAGGTACGAGCAGTACTTC. The full variable domain, completed using reference TRBV5-1 and TRBJ2-7, is KAGVTQTPRYLIKTRGQQVTLSCSPISGHRSVSWYQQTPGQGLQFLFEYFSETQRNKGNFPGRFSGRQFSNSRSEMNVSTLELGDSALYLCASSLATLAGRYEQYFGPGTRLTVT.

This clone came up a few times. J is TRBJ2-1 and V is TRBV7-3, with D hard to call. Germline CDR1 and CDR2: SGHTA and FQGTGA. The V gene lost 1 base and the J gene lost 1 base, with 8 bases spanning the gap. The CDR3 is made up of 15 amino acids. This CDR3 is CASSLKASSYNEQFF. The CDR3 nucleotides are TGTGCCAGCAGCTTAAAGGCTAGTTCCTACAATGAGCAGTTCTTC.

This chain links TRBV19 with TRBJ1-2; D gene ambiguous. The CDR3 runs 16 residues. With 0 bases removed from V and 7 bases from J, the gap between germline ends came to 18 bases. Per the germline V gene, CDR1 is LNHDA and CDR2 is SQIVND (reference sequence). CDR3 residues: CASSIDRIGEKGGYTF. CDR3 nucleotide sequence: TGTGCCAGTAGTATAGATAGAATCGGGGAGAAGGGTGGCTACACCTTC.

The rearrangement joins TRBV27 to TRBJ1-6, with no clear D. The CDR3 has 14 amino acids. Germline loops: CDR1 MNHEY, CDR2 SMNVEV (reference sequence). Deletions cut 3 bases from V and 7 bases from J, with 10 bases between. The CDR3 region has the DNA TGTGCCAGCAGTTTTCGATCACTCAATTCACCCCTCCACTTT. Protein: CASSFRSLNSPLHF.

The chain is built from TRBV11-3 and TRBJ1-1; tentatively, D is TRBD1 (6 bases). Germline CDR1 and CDR2: SGHNT and YENEEA. The CDR3 has 12 amino acids. V lost 5 bases, J lost 7 bases, and 11 bases lay in between. The CDR3 sequence is CASSLGQSEAFF. CDR3 DNA: TGTGCCAGCAGCCTCGGACAGAGTGAAGCTTTCTTT.

V and J are TRBV3-1 (or the pseudogene TRBV3-2) and TRBJ2-5; maybe TRBD2 (5 bases). Germline values: CDR1 LGHDT, CDR2 YNNKEL (reference sequence). This CDR3 comprises 16 residues. Between the trimmed V and J ends, which lost 0 bases and 9 bases, there was a span of 20 bases. CDR3 DNA: TGTGCCAGCAGCCAAGATAAGGCCGGGGAGCCGGAGGCCCAGTACTTC. Translating gives CASSQDKAGEPEAQYF.

J is TRBJ2-7 and V is TRBV6-6; D gene ambiguous. The length of the CDR3 is 11 residues. The V gene lost 5 bases and the J gene lost 6 bases, with 8 bases spanning the gap. Germline V gene lookup returns CDR1 MNHNY and CDR2 SVGAGI (reference sequence). The chain's CDR3 is CASSTESEQYF. The CDR3, as DNA: TGTGCCAGCAGTACCGAGAGCGAGCAGTACTTC.

J is TRBJ2-7 and V is TRBV25-1; D may be TRBD1 (6 bases). This CDR3 region has 14 residues. Per the germline V gene, CDR1 is MGHDK and CDR2 is SYGVNS. Trimming left V 1 base short and J 5 bases short, with 12 bases between. The CDR3 spells CASSELGRGDEQYF. The CDR3 coding sequence is TGTGCCAGCAGTGAATTGGGCAGGGGCGACGAGCAGTACTTC.

This clone was seen once. This chain connects TRBV12-5 to TRBJ1-1; D is possibly TRBD1 (5 bases). Germline loops: CDR1 LGHNT, CDR2 FRNRAP. The CDR3 spans 17 residues. V shed 0 bases and J shed 5 bases, with 19 bases lying between them. CDR3: CASGLVLGITGGTEAFF. The CDR3 coding sequence is TGTGCTAGTGGTTTGGTGCTGGGGATTACTGGGGGGACTGAAGCTTTCTTT.

This chain uses TRBV11-3 with TRBJ2-3; TRBD2 might be the D (6 bases). This CDR3 spans 16 amino acids. Germline V gene data show CDR1 as SGHNT and CDR2 as YENEEA. V shed 0 bases and J shed 1 base, with 11 bases lying between them. The chain's CDR3 is CASSLDSDYGTDTQYF. The CDR3 bases are TGTGCCAGCAGCTTAGATTCGGACTATGGCACAGATACGCAGTATTTT.